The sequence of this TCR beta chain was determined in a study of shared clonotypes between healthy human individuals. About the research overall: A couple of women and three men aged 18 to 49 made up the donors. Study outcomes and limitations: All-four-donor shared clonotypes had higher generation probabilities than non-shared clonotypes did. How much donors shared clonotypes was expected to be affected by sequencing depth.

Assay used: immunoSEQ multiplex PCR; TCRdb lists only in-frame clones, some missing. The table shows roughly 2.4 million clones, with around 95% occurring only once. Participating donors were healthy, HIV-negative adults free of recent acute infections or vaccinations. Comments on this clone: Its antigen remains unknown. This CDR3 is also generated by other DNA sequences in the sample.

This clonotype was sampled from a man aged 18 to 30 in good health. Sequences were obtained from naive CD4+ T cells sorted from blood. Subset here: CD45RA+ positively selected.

The CDR3 DNA is TGTGCCAGCAGTGTGTTTTACGAGCAGTACTTC. Translating gives CASSVFYEQYF. The V call is TRBV6-1, the J call TRBJ2-7; no firm D call. CDR3 length equals 11 residues. V was pared by 4 bases and J by 4 bases, with 5 bases between. CDR1 and CDR2 (germline): MNHNS, SASEGT.